The 21 T cell receptor beta chains given below trace back to one sample, sequenced in a study of T cell clones after liver transplantation. Data came from immunoSEQ multiplex PCR; TCRdb stores just in-frame clones and leaves some out. Counted here are 70,000 to 80,000 clones, roughly nine tenths occurring once; the ten biggest clones make up 2% to 3%. The sample here was CD4+ T cells from blood, taken before liver transplant. All receptors derive from a human donor who received a liver transplant.

V and J are TRBV9 and TRBJ2-2; unclear D gene. The germline V gene has CDR1 SGDLS and CDR2 YYNGEE. V was pared by 2 bases and J by 5 bases, with 7 bases between. This CDR3 is built from 13 residues. CDR3 residues: CASSVDGTGELFF. CDR3 DNA: TGTGCCAGCAGCGTCGACGGGACCGGGGAGCTGTTTTTT.

This chain connects TRBV19 to TRBJ1-4; perhaps TRBD1 as D (5 bases). This CDR3 region has 14 residues. Germline V CDR1 and CDR2: LNHDA, SQIVND (reference sequence). The ends were cut back, 4 bases at V and 5 bases at J, with 11 bases in the middle. The CDR3 nucleotides read TGTGCCAGTAGTAAAGGGACGGCGAATGAAAAACTGTTTTTT. Translation: CASSKGTANEKLFF.

This chain joins TRBV9 and TRBJ2-7, with D perhaps matching TRBD1 or TRBD2 (6 bases each). The CDR3 has 14 residues. Germline V lookup: CDR1 SGDLS, CDR2 YYNGEE. V dropped 0 bases and J dropped 4 bases, with 11 bases sitting between them. This CDR3 is CASSVAEGGYEQYF. For the CDR3, the DNA is TGTGCCAGCAGCGTAGCTGAAGGGGGGTACGAGCAGTACTTC.

This clone has just a few counts. This chain joins TRBV19 and TRBJ1-2; 8 bases align to TRBD1. CDR3 length: 17 residues. CDR1 and CDR2 (germline): LNHDA, SQIVND (reference sequence). Germline trimming cut 6 bases from V and 5 bases from J; bases unmatched to any gene: 17. The CDR3 nucleotides are TGTGCCAGTAGCCACATCATGACAGGGGCGAGTCATTATGGCTACACCTTC. This translates into CASSHIMTGASHYGYTF.

The chain has TRBV10-1 and TRBJ2-3; 8 bases fit TRBD2. Trimming took 7 bases from V and 0 from J; bases not matched to a gene: 6. Germline CDR1 reads WNHNN; CDR2 reads SYGVQD (reference sequence). The CDR3 consists of 15 residues. The CDR3 protein is CASIWLAGSTDTQYF. Here the CDR3 DNA reads TGCGCCAGCATCTGGCTAGCGGGTAGCACAGATACGCAGTATTTT.

This chain joins TRBV4-2 and TRBJ2-7, with TRBD2 identical over 7 bases. The CDR3 length is 15 residues. Germline V gives CDR1 LGHNA, CDR2 YNFKEQ. V shed 1 base and J 2 bases; nucleotides not matched to a gene: 5. The CDR3 spells CASSQAAGETYEQYF. CDR3 coding DNA: TGTGCCAGCAGCCAAGCCGCGGGGGAAACCTACGAGCAGTACTTC.

The chain is built from TRBV2 and TRBJ1-1; D uncertain. The V and J ends lost 6 bases and 6 bases respectively, with 17 bases between them. The germline V gene has CDR1 SNHLY and CDR2 FYNNEI. The CDR3 loop spans 14 amino acids. In DNA, the CDR3 is TGTGCCAGCAGCGGTAGTCCCTCCGGGTCTGAAGCTTTCTTT. Its protein product is CASSGSPSGSEAFF.

Of note for this clone: Other DNA sequences within the sample encode an identical CDR3. The chain recombines TRBV7-9 with TRBJ2-7; the D gene could be TRBD1 or TRBD2 (5 bases each). V dropped 8 bases and J dropped 3 bases, with 11 bases sitting between them. The CDR3 is 12 amino acids. CDR1 and CDR2 from the germline V gene are SEHNR and FQNEAQ (reference sequence). The CDR3 DNA follows: TGTGCCAGCGGGGACGGAAACTACGAGCAGTACTTC. Protein product: CASGDGNYEQYF.

CDR3 nucleotide sequence: TGTGCCAGCAGCTTAAGGCTAGCGGGAACCTACGAGCAGTACTTC. Translation gives CASSLRLAGTYEQYF. This sequence joins TRBV5-8 and TRBJ2-7; 9 bases are shared with TRBD2. The germline CDR1 and CDR2 sequences are SGHTS and YDEGEE. The CDR3 runs to 15 residues. Trimming at V came to 2 bases and at J to 2 bases, leaving 5 bases not matched to a gene.

V usage is TRBV16 and J usage is TRBJ2-7, with TRBD2 matching over 9 bases. Per the germline V gene, CDR1 is KGHSY and CDR2 is FQNENV. The ends lost 4 bases at V and 6 bases at J; junction bases unmatched: 10. The CDR3 spans 15 residues. In nucleotides, the CDR3 is TGTGCCAGCAGCCCTCAATTAGCGGGAGAGGGCGAGCAGTACTTC. Its protein is CASSPQLAGEGEQYF.

This clone has just a few counts. CDR3 loop: CASSSRGGSRSFGTEAFF. The CDR3 DNA reads as TGTGCCAGCAGCTCCAGGGGGGGCAGTCGGAGTTTCGGCACTGAAGCTTTCTTT. The chain couples TRBV11-1 to TRBJ1-1, with TRBD1 identical over 7 bases. The length of the CDR3 is 18 residues. J was trimmed by 4 bases and V by 4 bases; bases with no gene match: 18. Looked up from germline, CDR1 is SGHAT and CDR2 is FQDESV (reference sequence).

CDR3 nucleotide sequence: TGCGCCAGCAGCTTGGAGGGGGCAGTTGGCTACACCTTC. Its translation is CASSLEGAVGYTF. The V and J genes are TRBV5-1 and TRBJ1-2; 7 nucleotides agree with TRBD1. V shed 0 bases, J shed 7 bases, and the junction held 3 bases outside the gene matches. The length of the CDR3 is 13 residues. The V gene's germline CDR1 is SGHRS and CDR2 YFSETQ.

The chain links TRBV5-1 to TRBJ2-5; D is ambiguous. Between the trimmed V and J ends, which lost 4 bases and 3 bases, there was a span of 10 bases. The CDR3 runs 13 residues. Germline lookup yields CDR1 SGHRS and CDR2 YFSETQ. CDR3 DNA sequence: TGCGCCAGCAGCGCGGAAGGTGAAGAGACCCAGTACTTC. Translating gives CASSAEGEETQYF. The variable domain in full, with the rest retrieved from reference TRBV5-1 and TRBJ2-5, is KAGVTQTPRYLIKTRGQQVTLSCSPISGHRSVSWYQQTPGQGLQFLFEYFSETQRNKGNFPGRFSGRQFSNSRSEMNVSTLELGDSALYLCASSAEGEETQYFGPGTRLLVL.

The table lists this clone with a few counts. J is TRBJ1-2 and V is TRBV5-1; weak D call: TRBD1 (5 bases). Trimming removed 4 bases at V and 4 bases at J, with 11 bases between. Germline V CDR1 and CDR2: SGHRS, YFSETQ. The CDR3 has 13 amino acids. This CDR3 is CASSPTAAYGYTF. Here the CDR3 DNA reads TGCGCCAGCAGCCCGACAGCCGCCTATGGCTACACCTTC.

This chain uses TRBV7-3 with TRBJ2-3, with 7 bases fitting TRBD1. Germline V gives CDR1 SGHTA, CDR2 FQGTGA. This CDR3 is built from 16 residues. V trimming: 1 base; J trimming: 0 bases; junction bases outside the gene matches: 4. The CDR3 DNA is TGTGCCAGCAGCTTAAGTTGGGACAGTAGCACAGATACGCAGTATTTT. Translated: CASSLSWDSSTDTQYF.

V is TRBV7-5 and J is TRBJ2-7; TRBD2, the table's D call, was not compared with the DNA. TRBV7-5 is listed as a pseudogene. This CDR3 is built from 17 residues. In DNA form, the CDR3 reads TGTGTCAGAAGCCCGGGACTAGCGGGAAGCCCGGCCTACGAGCAGTACTTC. Its protein is CVRSPGLAGSPAYEQYF.

The V gene is TRBV11-3, the J gene TRBJ1-2; perhaps TRBD1 as D (5 bases). CDR3 length: 14 amino acids. The V end lost 5 bases, the J end lost 4 bases, and 14 bases lay between the germline ends. Germline CDR1 and CDR2: SGHNT and YENEEA. The CDR3 bases are TGTGCCAGCAGCCACCCCGGGACGTCCTATGGCTACACCTTC. It codes for CASSHPGTSYGYTF. Filled out from reference TRBV11-3 and TRBJ1-2, the complete variable domain reads EAGVVQSPRYKIIEKKQPVAFWCNPISGHNTLYWYLQNLGQGPELLIRYENEEAVDDSQLPKDRFSAERLKGVDSTLKIQPAELGDSAVYLCASSHPGTSYGYTFGSGTRLTVV.

CDR3 sequence: CASSSAMIFPQETQYF. In DNA, the CDR3 is TGTGCCAGCAGCTCCGCCATGATTTTCCCCCAAGAGACCCAGTACTTC. This chain links TRBV7-9 with TRBJ2-5; no definite D call. The V gene lost 4 bases and the J gene lost 1 base, with 16 bases spanning the gap. The CDR3 spans 16 residues. Germline CDR1 SEHNR, CDR2 FQNEAQ (reference sequence).

This chain connects TRBV5-1 to TRBJ1-2, with 9 bases that match TRBD1. Unmatched junction bases numbered 4, after V lost 3 bases and J lost 1 base. This CDR3 has 15 amino acids. CDR1 and CDR2 from the germline V gene are SGHRS and YFSETQ. CDR3 nucleotides: TGCGCCAGCAGCTCAGGGGACAGGGATAACTATGGCTACACCTTC. Protein: CASSSGDRDNYGYTF.

The chain couples TRBV11-3 to TRBJ2-5; D tentatively fits TRBD1 or TRBD2 (5 bases each). This CDR3 comprises 14 residues. Per the germline V gene, CDR1 is SGHNT and CDR2 is YENEEA. V dropped 6 bases and J dropped 7 bases, with 18 bases sitting between them. The CDR3 spells CASSRQTSEGTQYF. The CDR3 region has the DNA TGTGCCAGCAGTAGACAGACCTCCGAGGGGACCCAGTACTTC.

V is TRBV7-2 and J is TRBJ2-7, with a weak D call TRBD2 (6 bases). Trimming took 5 bases from V and 2 from J, leaving 13 bases between them. Germline CDR1 reads SGHTA; CDR2 reads FQGNSA. The CDR3 totals 14 residues. This chain's CDR3 is CASSPKRVTYEQYF. CDR3 bases: TGTGCCAGCAGCCCTAAGCGGGTCACCTACGAGCAGTACTTC.